The 16 T cell receptor beta chains below all came from one sample that was sequenced in a study of cytomegalovirus exposure and HLA in healthy donors. The PCR was carried out with 60 Vbeta primers and 13 Jbeta primers. Only in-frame clones appear in the TCRdb table, and some are missing; sequencing was by immunoSEQ multiplex PCR. The sample consists of 150,000 to 200,000 clones, around four fifths of them appearing once. The sequencing sample was made of PBMCs. The source of these receptors is a male donor in good health and CMV-seropositive.

The V and J genes are TRBV7-2 and TRBJ2-3, with a tentative D call TRBD2 (5 bases). Germline V lookup: CDR1 SGHTA, CDR2 FQGNSA. This CDR3 region has 17 residues. Trimming removed 1 base at V and 0 bases at J, with 14 bases between. The CDR3 region has the DNA TGTGCCAGCAGCTTAGGCCCGTCGGGGTCCAGCACAGATACGCAGTATTTT. As protein: CASSLGPSGSSTDTQYF.

The J gene is TRBJ2-2, the V gene TRBV7-8; TRBD2 is a possible D gene (5 bases). Germline CDR1 SGHVS, CDR2 FQNEAQ. There are 16 residues in the CDR3. Trimming stripped 5 bases from V and 7 bases from J, with 20 bases between. CDR3 nucleotide sequence: TGTGCCAGCAGCGCCGCTCGGGGAGCCGAGAACGGGGAGCTGTTTTTT. It translates to CASSAARGAENGELFF.

The V call is TRBV5-1, the J call TRBJ1-2; tentative D call: TRBD1 (5 bases). The V end lost 3 bases, the J end lost 3 bases, and 15 bases lay between the germline ends. The CDR3 spans 15 residues. Germline CDR1 and CDR2: SGHRS and YFSETQ. CDR3 nucleotide sequence: TGCGCCAGCAGCTACCAGGGCAGGGCCGACTATGGCTACACCTTC. It codes for CASSYQGRADYGYTF. The complete variable domain, with remaining parts taken from reference TRBV5-1 and TRBJ1-2, reads KAGVTQTPRYLIKTRGQQVTLSCSPISGHRSVSWYQQTPGQGLQFLFEYFSETQRNKGNFPGRFSGRQFSNSRSEMNVSTLELGDSALYLCASSYQGRADYGYTFGSGTRLTVV.

The chain recombines TRBV5-1 with TRBJ2-1; D gene ambiguous. In germline, CDR1 is SGHRS, CDR2 YFSETQ. Trimming cost V 3 bases and J 0 bases, with 10 bases left between them. This CDR3 is 15 amino acids long. In DNA, the CDR3 is TGCGCCAGCAGCTCCCTACCGAGCTCCTACAATGAGCAGTTCTTC. Translating it yields CASSSLPSSYNEQFF.

The chain uses TRBV7-9 and TRBJ1-4; D is uncertain. CDR3 length: 16 residues. V dropped 4 bases and J dropped 6 bases, with 18 bases sitting between them. CDR1 is SEHNR and CDR2 is FQNEAQ in the germline V gene (reference sequence). In nucleotides, the CDR3 is TGTGCCAGCAGCTCATCAGCGGGCAGTATAGATGAAAAACTGTTTTTT. It encodes CASSSSAGSIDEKLFF.

The chain is built from TRBV6-6 and TRBJ1-1; D uncertain. Germline CDR1 is MNHNY and CDR2 is SVGAGI (reference sequence). The germline V and J ends were trimmed by 5 bases and 2 bases, with 9 bases remaining between them. CDR3 length equals 13 residues. In nucleotides, the CDR3 is TGTGCCAGCAGTCTCCCGGGTAACACTGAAGCTTTCTTT. Translating gives CASSLPGNTEAFF.

This chain connects TRBV19 to TRBJ2-7; 7 bases match TRBD1. Germline CDR1 and CDR2: LNHDA and SQIVND (reference sequence). The CDR3 spans 14 residues. V was clipped by 5 bases and J by 0 bases; unmatched bases: 4. The CDR3 coding sequence is TGTGCCAGTAGTCGACAGGGATCCTCCTACGAGCAGTACTTC. Protein: CASSRQGSSYEQYF.

The chain combines TRBV6-1 with TRBJ2-1; 15 bases map to TRBD2. The CDR3 length is 15 residues. V dropped 6 bases and J dropped 9; count of bases not matched to a gene: 6. Germline values: CDR1 MNHNS, CDR2 SASEGT. The CDR3 here is CASRRTSGGVSEQFF. CDR3 coding DNA: TGTGCCAGCAGACGGACTAGCGGGGGGGTAAGTGAGCAGTTCTTC.

With regard to this clone: A junction end diverges from the germline sequence, so it may reflect a read error. The chain couples TRBV7-7 to TRBJ2-5, with 11 bases aligning to TRBD2. The CDR3 runs to 14 residues. Germline CDR1 reads SSHAT; CDR2 reads FNYEAQ (reference sequence). The CDR3 is CASSKTSGVGTQYF. Here the CDR3 DNA reads TGTGCTAGCAGCAAGACTAGCGGGGTGGGGACCCAGTACTTC.

The chain carries TRBV5-1 and TRBJ2-7; the D is unclear. The CDR3 totals 13 residues. The ends were cut back, 2 bases at V and 1 base at J, with 7 bases in the middle. CDR1 is SGHRS, CDR2 YFSETQ, per germline. The CDR3 DNA sequence: TGCGCCAGCAGCTTCCGCGGATCCTACGAGCAGTACTTC. Amino acids: CASSFRGSYEQYF.

This chain joins TRBV2 and TRBJ2-7; a possible D gene is TRBD1 (6 bases). Trimming removed 6 bases at V and 3 bases at J, with 18 bases between. The germline gives CDR1 SNHLY, CDR2 FYNNEI. The CDR3 extends over 15 amino acids. The DNA for the CDR3 is TGTGCCAGCAGGGCCTCGGGACACGCGGGCTACGAGCAGTACTTC. Its translation is CASRASGHAGYEQYF.

The J gene is TRBJ1-1, the V gene TRBV6-1; D not certain. The ends were cut back, 5 bases at V and 8 bases at J, with 15 bases in the middle. The CDR3 consists of 13 residues. Germline lookup yields CDR1 MNHNS and CDR2 SASEGT. CDR3 bases: TGTGCCAGCAGTCAGGAGCGGGTGGGCGAAGCTTTCTTT. As protein: CASSQERVGEAFF.

This chain joins TRBV25-1 and TRBJ2-4, with 7 nucleotides matching TRBD1. Germline CDR1 reads MGHDK; CDR2 reads SYGVNS. The CDR3 length is 14 residues. With 4 bases clipped from V and 6 bases from J, the junction kept 6 bases outside the gene matches. CDR3 sequence reads: CASSGPGQINIQYF. CDR3 sequence (DNA): TGTGCCAGCAGTGGACCGGGACAGATAAACATTCAGTACTTC.

The chain combines TRBV9 with TRBJ2-6, with TRBD1 as a possible D gene (6 bases). Trimming shortened V by 4 bases and J by 0 bases, and 17 bases separated the two germline ends. Germline CDR1 SGDLS, CDR2 YYNGEE. CDR3 length: 18 residues. The CDR3 DNA follows: TGTGCCAGCAGCCCCCGAGGTGGGGGCCTCTCTGGGGCCAACGTCCTGACTTTC. Its protein is CASSPRGGGLSGANVLTF.

The rearrangement uses TRBV5-4 and TRBJ1-1, with D possibly matching TRBD1 (6 bases). This CDR3 has 16 residues. Trimming took off 0 bases at V and 7 bases at J, with 19 bases between the two ends. In germline, CDR1 is SGHNT, CDR2 YYREEE (reference sequence). The CDR3 loop reads CASSLAGGQRTNEAFF. CDR3 DNA: TGTGCCAGCAGCTTGGCCGGCGGACAGCGGACGAATGAAGCTTTCTTT.

The chain is built from TRBV15 and TRBJ1-1; D gene ambiguous. The CDR3 sequence is 12 residues long. CDR1 is LNHNV and CDR2 is YYDKDF in the germline V gene (reference sequence). V was cut by 3 bases and J by 11 bases, with 13 bases left in between. CDR3 in amino acids: CATSRREGEAFF. CDR3 bases: TGTGCCACCAGCAGGCGGGAGGGTGAGGCTTTCTTT.